What follows are 4 T cell receptor beta chains derived from one specimen sequenced in a study of blood T cell repertoires in COVID-19. TCRdb's table, derived via immunoSEQ multiplex PCR, lists solely in-frame clones and lacks some. This sample yields roughly 300,000 clones, of which 85% are seen a single time; around 2.3% belongs to the top ten. Specimen: PBMCs or T cells enriched from blood (not recorded which). These receptors originate from a woman aged 50 to 60 who had recovered from COVID-19.

The rearrangement uses TRBV6-6 and TRBJ1-1; a possible D gene is TRBD1 (6 bases). V lost 6 bases and J 3 bases, leaving 14 bases between the germline ends. There are 14 residues in the CDR3. CDR1 and CDR2 from the germline V gene are MNHNY and SVGAGI (reference sequence). The CDR3 sequence: CASRAGARDTEAFF. The CDR3 DNA follows: TGTGCCAGCAGAGCAGGGGCACGGGACACTGAAGCTTTCTTT.

CDR3 protein: CASSPSSGSGNTEAFF. In DNA form, the CDR3 reads TGTGCCAGTAGTCCATCCTCGGGGTCAGGAAACACTGAAGCTTTCTTT. This chain connects TRBV19 to TRBJ1-1; D unresolved. The CDR3 spans 16 residues. V shed 5 bases and J shed 2 bases, with 18 bases lying between them. CDR1 and CDR2 (germline): LNHDA, SQIVND (reference sequence).

The V gene is TRBV30, the J gene TRBJ1-6; TRBD1 agrees at 8 bases. This CDR3 has 16 residues. Germline V gives CDR1 GTSNPN, CDR2 SVGIG (reference sequence). Unmatched junction bases numbered 8, after V lost 4 bases and J lost 3 bases. The DNA of the CDR3 is TGTGCCTGGACCCTGACAGGGGCCTTCTATAATTCACCCCTCCACTTT. Translation gives CAWTLTGAFYNSPLHF.

V is TRBV20-1 and J is TRBJ1-1; D not resolved. The V gene lost 6 bases and the J gene lost 3 bases, with 17 bases spanning the gap. There are 14 residues in the CDR3. In germline, CDR1 is DFQATT, CDR2 SNEGSKA (reference sequence). The CDR3: CSASGSPEDTEAFF. The CDR3 DNA follows: TGCAGTGCGAGTGGCTCCCCAGAAGACACTGAAGCTTTCTTT.